The 16 T cell receptor beta chains below were found in one sample sequenced in a study of cytomegalovirus exposure and HLA in healthy donors. TCRdb keeps only in-frame clones here, not all; method: immunoSEQ multiplex PCR. Among some 140,000 clones listed, around nine tenths were seen once. Sequencing was done on a sample of PBMCs. Every receptor here comes from a young man in good health and CMV-seropositive.

The chain links TRBV11-2 to TRBJ1-4; weak D call: TRBD1 (5 bases). With 1 base removed from V and 5 bases from J, the gap between germline ends came to 8 bases. Germline CDR1 is SGHAT and CDR2 is FQNNGV. This CDR3 is built from 14 residues. The CDR3 coding sequence is TGTGCCAGCAGCTTAGGTCGGGGGAATGAAAAACTGTTTTTT. As protein: CASSLGRGNEKLFF. Looking up the rest from reference TRBV11-2 and TRBJ1-4 gives the full variable domain: EAGVAQSPRYKIIEKRQSVAFWCNPISGHATLYWYQQILGQGPKLLIQFQNNGVVDDSQLPKDRFSAERLKGVDSTLKIQPAKLEDSAVYLCASSLGRGNEKLFFGSGTQLSVL.

The V gene is TRBV13, the J gene TRBJ1-4, with D possibly being TRBD1 (5 bases). Per the germline V gene, CDR1 is PRHDT and CDR2 is FYEKMQ (reference sequence). The V end was cut by 2 bases, the J end by 0 bases, with 10 bases between. This CDR3 comprises 16 residues. The CDR3 coding sequence is TGTGCCAGCAGCTTAAGACAGACCTCAACTAATGAAAAACTGTTTTTT. Its translation is CASSLRQTSTNEKLFF.

The V and J genes are TRBV6-5 and TRBJ2-7; D remains ambiguous. This CDR3 has 12 amino acids. Trimming removed 6 bases from V and 3 bases from J, with 9 bases in between. Germline V gives CDR1 MNHEY, CDR2 SVGAGI. The DNA of the CDR3 is TGTGCCAGCAGATCCTACAGCTACGAGCAGTACTTC. Its protein is CASRSYSYEQYF.

The V gene is TRBV2, the J gene TRBJ2-3; TRBD2 agrees at 9 bases. The trim removed 6 bases at V and 7 bases at J, leaving 8 bases unmatched. Germline loops: CDR1 SNHLY, CDR2 FYNNEI. The CDR3 sequence is 14 residues long. CDR3 DNA: TGTGCCAGCAGGCCTAGCGGGGCCATTTATACGCAGTATTTT. It encodes CASRPSGAIYTQYF.

CDR3 bases: TGTGCCAGTAGTATTGGCGGGCCAGGGGCTAACTATGGCTACACCTTC. Its translation: CASSIGGPGANYGYTF. The chain is built from TRBV19 and TRBJ1-2, with D perhaps TRBD1 (6 bases). The germline V gene has CDR1 LNHDA and CDR2 SQIVND (reference sequence). V lost 3 bases, J lost 0 bases, and 14 bases lay in between. The CDR3 loop spans 16 amino acids.

As concerns this clone: A read error may produce the germline difference seen at one junction end. The gene calls are TRBV19 and TRBJ2-5; 7 bases align to TRBD2. The germline V gene has CDR1 LNHDA and CDR2 SQIVND (reference sequence). This CDR3 region has 14 residues. The DNA of the CDR3 is TGTGCCAGCAGTATGGGGAGGGGTACAGAGACCCAGTACTTC. Translation gives CASSMGRGTETQYF.

The rearrangement joins TRBV7-8 to TRBJ2-5; possible D gene TRBD1, 6 bases. V shed 4 bases and J shed 4 bases, with 22 bases lying between them. CDR1 and CDR2 (germline): SGHVS, FQNEAQ. CDR3 length equals 17 residues. Here the CDR3 reads CASSSSGVAIQGETQYF. The CDR3 nucleotides read TGTGCCAGCAGCTCCTCAGGGGTGGCGATTCAGGGAGAGACCCAGTACTTC. The entire variable domain, with the rest obtained from reference TRBV7-8 and TRBJ2-5, is as follows: GAGVSQSPRYKVAKRGQDVALRCDPISGHVSLFWYQQALGQGPEFLTYFQNEAQLDKSGLPSDRFFAERPEGSVSTLKIQRTQQEDSAVYLCASSSSGVAIQGETQYFGPGTRLLVL.

This sequence joins TRBV27 and TRBJ2-1; 12 positions match TRBD2. With 4 bases clipped from V and 7 bases from J, the junction kept 8 bases outside the gene matches. The CDR3 contains 16 residues. CDR1 is MNHEY, CDR2 SMNVEV, per germline (reference sequence). CDR3 bases: TGTGCCAGCAGTTCCCGGACTAGCGGGATTAGAAATGAGCAGTTCTTC. Its translation is CASSSRTSGIRNEQFF.

V is TRBV11-2 and J is TRBJ2-1; D might be TRBD1 (5 bases). The V gene lost 7 bases and the J gene lost 8 bases, with 24 bases spanning the gap. Per the germline V gene, CDR1 is SGHAT and CDR2 is FQNNGV. CDR3 length: 16 residues. Here the CDR3 DNA reads TGTGCCAGCACCAATCCTGGGGCCCAGATCCTGGATGAGCAGTTCTTC. Translation: CASTNPGAQILDEQFF. Using reference TRBV11-2 and TRBJ2-1 for the parts outside the CDR3, the full variable domain is EAGVAQSPRYKIIEKRQSVAFWCNPISGHATLYWYQQILGQGPKLLIQFQNNGVVDDSQLPKDRFSAERLKGVDSTLKIQPAKLEDSAVYLCASTNPGAQILDEQFFGPGTRLTVL.

The CDR3 is CASQELVSGTGGAGANVLTF. The DNA for the CDR3 is TGCGCCAGCCAGGAATTGGTAAGCGGGACAGGGGGCGCTGGGGCCAACGTCCTGACTTTC. The chain uses TRBV5-1 and TRBJ2-6, with 12 bases matching TRBD1. The CDR3 sequence is 20 residues long. From germline, CDR1 is SGHRS and CDR2 YFSETQ. J was trimmed by 2 bases and V by 7 bases; bases with no gene match: 16.

This clone was counted once. The chain carries TRBV5-1 and TRBJ1-4; D is possibly TRBD1 (6 bases). The CDR3 is 17 amino acids. V was pared by 7 bases and J by 1 base, with 20 bases between. Germline loops: CDR1 SGHRS, CDR2 YFSETQ. The CDR3 DNA follows: TGCGCCAGCGCTCCCTGGGGGGGGCTGGAAACTAATGAAAAACTGTTTTTT. The encoded protein is CASAPWGGLETNEKLFF.

The rearrangement uses TRBV9 and TRBJ2-5, with D possibly being TRBD2 (6 bases). The ends were cut back, 4 bases at V and 4 bases at J, with 14 bases in the middle. The CDR3 runs 14 residues. Germline loops: CDR1 SGDLS, CDR2 YYNGEE. The CDR3 DNA is TGTGCCAGCAGCCGAGGCGGGGTGGGAGAGACCCAGTACTTC. Protein product: CASSRGGVGETQYF.

This clone was seen only a few times. This chain links TRBV7-9 with TRBJ2-1; D is perhaps TRBD2 (6 bases). The CDR3 spans 15 residues. The germline V gene has CDR1 SEHNR and CDR2 FQNEAQ (reference sequence). The V end lost 1 base, the J end lost 0 bases, and 7 bases lay between the germline ends. CDR3 DNA: TGTGCCAGCAGCTTAGACGGGAGCTCCTACAATGAGCAGTTCTTC. It specifies CASSLDGSSYNEQFF.

This clone was observed a handful of times. The J gene is TRBJ2-5, the V gene TRBV9, with 7 bases fitting TRBD2. After removal of 0 bases from V and 1 base from J, the junction contained 3 bases not matched to a gene. Germline lookup yields CDR1 SGDLS and CDR2 YYNGEE. This CDR3 is 15 amino acids long. The CDR3: CASSVAPGGQETQYF. The DNA of the CDR3 is TGTGCCAGCAGCGTAGCGCCGGGAGGCCAAGAGACCCAGTACTTC. Complete variable domain (other parts from reference TRBV9 and TRBJ2-5): DSGVTQTPKHLITATGQRVTLRCSPRSGDLSVYWYQQSLDQGLQFLIQYYNGEERAKGNILERFSAQQFPDLHSELNLSSLELGDSALYFCASSVAPGGQETQYFGPGTRLLVL.

The chain is built from TRBV9 and TRBJ2-1, with D possibly matching TRBD1 (5 bases). The V and J ends lost 4 bases and 6 bases respectively, with 14 bases between them. Germline V CDR1 and CDR2: SGDLS, YYNGEE. The CDR3 has 14 residues. Here the CDR3 DNA reads TGTGCCAGCAGCCCCTCGACGACAGTCAATGAGCAGTTCTTC. This codes for CASSPSTTVNEQFF.

This clone was picked up many times. The chain joins TRBV9 to TRBJ1-6, with D perhaps matching TRBD1 (5 bases). Trimming left V 0 bases short and J 7 bases short, with 11 bases between. The length of the CDR3 is 15 residues. In germline, CDR1 is SGDLS, CDR2 YYNGEE. This CDR3 is CASSVGDSRNSPLHF. For the CDR3, the DNA is TGTGCCAGCAGCGTAGGTGACAGCCGCAATTCACCCCTCCACTTT.